One T cell receptor beta chain is described in this entry. The antigen is undetermined. The source material, about 18-33 mg of unsorted bulk tissue, was used to co-extract RNA and DNA. Surgery removed the patients' primary liver carcinoma. The source of the sample is a study of tumor-infiltrating lymphocytes in primary liver carcinoma. Study background: Samples returned roughly 3.5 to 8 million productive TCRbeta reads each. Read depth did not differ significantly between tissue types.

General observations from the study: It was observed that only about 7.5-25% of the top clones appeared in every one of the five tumor regions.

CDR3 length: 14 residues. V was trimmed by 5 bases and J by 0 bases, leaving 11 bases between them. In germline, CDR1 is SGDLS, CDR2 YYNGEE. Reverse transcription of roughly 0.5 ug total RNA with a constant-region primer produced TCR beta cDNA. Three nested multiplex PCR rounds, a slightly modified ARM-PCR method, built the TCR beta libraries. Forward primers for TRBV1-TRBV30 and a C-beta reverse primer served the first two PCR rounds, at about 10 cycles each. TCRdb re-called the multiplex PCR reads through MiXCR, storing one row per CDR3 protein. The data contain fewer than 200,000 distinct CDR3 sequences, 85% of them singletons.

Sequencing input: tumor tissue from primary liver carcinoma. The genes are TRBV9 and TRBJ1-1; D is ambiguous. The sequence was obtained from a man in his forties with primary liver carcinoma and hepatitis B virus infection. This CDR3 is CASSVRDLNTEAFF. For the CDR3, the DNA is TGTGCCAGCAGTGTAAGGGATCTGAACACTGAAGCTTTCTTT.